This T cell receptor beta chain stems from a study of OX40 agonist ivuxolimab in advanced cancers. Study-level information: A mean age of about 56 years, range about 20 to 79, was recorded, and 80% to 90% were male.

This CDR3 region has 14 residues. Method: immunoSEQ multiplex PCR; TCRdb's copy keeps in-frame clones and lacks some. The top ten clones hold 6.2% of a sample with roughly 80,000 clones, over 90% of them seen once. V is TRBV21-1 and J is TRBJ2-7; the listed D gene, TRBD2, was not tested against the DNA. TRBV21-1 constitutes a pseudogene. Sequenced material: CD4+ or CD8+ T cells sorted from blood, taken in a trial of the OX40 agonist ivuxolimab. This sequence was found in an adult with an advanced solid tumor such as melanoma, head and neck, liver or kidney cancer. The CDR3 region is CAGQSWRRSYEQYF. In DNA form, the CDR3 reads TGTGCCGGCCAATCCTGGAGGAGGTCCTACGAGCAGTACTTC.